The 8 T cell receptor beta chains reported below all come from one sample, sequenced in a study of response to subunit inactivated influenza vaccine. TCRdb fed the RT-PCR reads into MiXCR, producing one record per CDR3 protein. The data contain a few hundred thousand distinct CDR3 sequences, 11% of them singletons. The sample was also reused in another study, on T cells expressing NK-cell markers. That work states: In generating TCR beta cDNA, 5'RACE template switching with UMIs was used.

The specimen was PBMCs from blood, collected on the day of vaccination. The receptors come from a man aged 50-59 years who received an inactivated influenza vaccine.

CDR3 DNA: TGTGCCAGCAGCTGGACAGCCCAGGGTACGCAGTATTTT. Amino acids: CASSWTAQGTQYF. The chain has TRBV28 and TRBJ2-3; perhaps TRBD1 as D (6 bases). The CDR3 extends over 13 amino acids. Germline V gene lookup returns CDR1 MDHEN and CDR2 SYDVKM. The ends were cut back, 6 bases at V and 8 bases at J, with 15 bases in the middle.

This chain links TRBV20-1 with TRBJ2-5; 11 nucleotides line up with TRBD2. V shed 5 bases, J shed 0 bases, and the junction held 5 bases outside the gene matches. The CDR3 contains 15 residues. Germline V gene lookup returns CDR1 DFQATT and CDR2 SNEGSKA (reference sequence). CDR3 bases: TGCAGTGCTCCCAGACTAGCGGGGTACCAAGAGACCCAGTACTTC. It specifies CSAPRLAGYQETQYF.

CDR3 residues: CASSFGEGLEQYF. The DNA of the CDR3 is TGTGCCAGCAGCTTTGGAGAGGGCCTCGAGCAGTACTTC. The gene calls are TRBV7-8 and TRBJ2-7; tentative D call: TRBD2 (5 bases). The CDR3 sequence is 13 residues long. CDR1 is SGHVS, CDR2 FQNEAQ, per germline. Trimming left V 3 bases short and J 6 bases short, with 12 bases between.

The rearrangement joins TRBV7-2 to TRBJ2-1, with a tentative D call TRBD2 (6 bases). Deletions cut 5 bases from V and 0 bases from J, with 11 bases between. Germline-derived CDR1 and CDR2 are SGHTA and FQGNSA. The CDR3 consists of 15 residues. The chain's CDR3 is CASSPPSDSYNEQFF. The CDR3 nucleotides are TGTGCCAGCAGCCCCCCTAGCGACTCCTACAATGAGCAGTTCTTC.

This clonotype appeared a few times. The V and J genes are TRBV12-3 or TRBV12-4 and TRBJ1-5, with D uncertain. Between the trimmed V and J ends, which lost 6 bases and 4 bases, there was a span of 16 bases. The CDR3 sequence is 15 residues long. CDR3 protein: CASSRTAGRNQPQHF. CDR3 DNA sequence: TGTGCCAGCAGCCGGACCGCCGGGAGGAATCAGCCCCAGCATTTT.

The chain uses TRBV6-1 and TRBJ2-7, with TRBD1 matching 9 bases. V lost 6 bases and J lost 3; bases outside the gene matches: 6. Germline loops: CDR1 MNHNS, CDR2 SASEGT. CDR3 length equals 14 residues. CDR3 DNA: TGTGCCAGCAGGAAACAGGGGGCCTACTACGAGCAGTACTTC. This encodes CASRKQGAYYEQYF.

The rearrangement links TRBV20-1 to TRBJ1-1, with 8 positions matching TRBD1. The CDR3 totals 13 residues. V lost 4 bases, J lost 3 bases, and 4 bases stayed unmatched. CDR1 DFQATT and CDR2 SNEGSKA come from the germline V gene (reference sequence). The CDR3 nucleotides read TGCAGTGCTACCAAGGGACAGGACACTGAAGCTTTCTTT. This translates into CSATKGQDTEAFF.

The chain uses TRBV9 and TRBJ1-5; maybe TRBD1 (5 bases). Trimming took off 0 bases at V and 3 bases at J, with 10 bases between the two ends. Germline V CDR1 and CDR2: SGDLS, YYNGEE. The CDR3 totals 15 residues. CDR3 nucleotide sequence: TGTGCCAGCAGCGTAGACGGGGGAGCCAATCAGCCCCAGCATTTT. Residues: CASSVDGGANQPQHF.